What follows is one TCR beta chain and its context. This entry is derived from a study of cytomegalovirus exposure and HLA in healthy donors. Study background: Both the approximately 130 validation repertoires and the approximately 700 first-cohort repertoires used the same platform, as reported by a later analysis.

Produced via immunoSEQ multiplex PCR; TCRdb's table is partial and in-frame only. The sample holds 110,000 or so clones, about 85% seen once. The study drew the donors from its roughly 120-subject validation cohort, separate from the 666-subject first cohort. The clonotype was recovered from a woman under 30 in good health and CMV-seronegative. What was sequenced was PBMCs.

The CDR3, as DNA: TGTGCCAGCAGCTTGTCCAGGGGAGCATACGAGCAGTACTTC. The encoded protein is CASSLSRGAYEQYF. The chain is built from TRBV11-1 and TRBJ2-7, with D tentatively TRBD1 (6 bases). Germline CDR1 reads SGHAT; CDR2 reads FQDESV (reference sequence). Trimming cost V 3 bases and J 4 bases, with 13 bases left between them. The CDR3 covers 14 residues.